The 29 T cell receptor beta chains listed next were all sequenced from one sample in a study of T-cell reconstitution after alpha-beta-depleted transplantation in children. Unique molecular identifiers featured in how the TCRbeta library was prepared. A single record per CDR3 protein comes from TCRdb applying MiXCR to the PCR reads. The sample includes about 590,000 distinct CDR3 sequences, under 15% seen only once; the top ten take approximately 2%. The sample in question was PBMCs, mostly from graft donor cells, obtained 360 days after TCRalphabeta/CD19-depleted stem cell transplant. These receptors were collected from a male patient younger than 18 who had a stem cell transplant for acute myeloid leukemia, so the T cells may come from the graft donor.

This chain joins TRBV29-1 and TRBJ2-1, with D tentatively TRBD2 (5 bases). Germline assignment: CDR1 SQVTM and CDR2 ANQGSEA. Trimming took off 4 bases at V and 1 base at J, with 11 bases between the two ends. CDR3 length: 14 residues. The CDR3 loop reads CSVGGEYSYNEQFF. CDR3 in DNA: TGCAGCGTTGGTGGGGAGTATTCCTACAATGAGCAGTTCTTC.

The rearrangement joins TRBV15 to TRBJ2-7; D gene uncertain. Trimming removed 1 base at V and 5 bases at J, with 3 bases between. Germline assignment: CDR1 LNHNV and CDR2 YYDKDF (reference sequence). This CDR3 has 11 residues. CDR3: CATSRAHEQYF. CDR3 nucleotides: TGTGCCACCAGCAGAGCCCACGAGCAGTACTTC.

The chain is built from TRBV7-3 and TRBJ2-7, with TRBD1 matching over 7 bases. The CDR3 has 14 residues. The V and J ends lost 5 bases and 5 bases, in that order; junction bases with no gene match: 9. Germline lookup yields CDR1 SGHTA and CDR2 FQGTGA. Here the CDR3 reads CASSQNRGSHEQYF. CDR3 in DNA: TGTGCCAGCAGCCAGAACAGGGGTTCCCACGAGCAGTACTTC.

V gene TRBV28 combines with J gene TRBJ1-2, with 7 bases identical to TRBD1. This CDR3 is built from 14 residues. V lost 2 bases to trimming and J lost 4 bases; unmatched junction nucleotides: 4. Germline assignment: CDR1 MDHEN and CDR2 SYDVKM. CDR3 DNA sequence: TGTGCCAGCAGTTTACCGGGACAGATCTATGGCTACACCTTC. Amino acids: CASSLPGQIYGYTF.

This clonotype was recorded a few times. The chain employs TRBV5-5 and TRBJ1-3, with 8 bases lining up with TRBD1. CDR1 is SGHKS, CDR2 YYEKEE, per germline (reference sequence). J was trimmed by 3 bases and V by 5 bases; bases with no gene match: 7. There are 15 residues in the CDR3. The CDR3 DNA follows: TGTGCCAGCAGTTTCAGGGGGCAGGATGGAAACACCATATATTTT. This sequence encodes CASSFRGQDGNTIYF.

This clonotype was recorded a few times. The rearrangement links TRBV5-1 to TRBJ2-5; weak D call: TRBD2 (6 bases). The V and J ends lost 0 bases and 1 base respectively, with 10 bases between them. The CDR3 has 15 residues. The germline CDR1 and CDR2 sequences are SGHRS and YFSETQ. The CDR3, as DNA: TGCGCCAGCAGCTTGGGGGGACTTTCCCAAGAGACCCAGTACTTC. It translates to CASSLGGLSQETQYF.

The chain links TRBV27 to TRBJ1-5, with TRBD1 as a possible D gene (6 bases). V was trimmed by 0 bases and J by 4 bases, leaving 13 bases between them. The CDR3 is made up of 16 amino acids. CDR1 MNHEY and CDR2 SMNVEV come from the germline V gene (reference sequence). This CDR3 is CASSLSGAGGNQPQHF. CDR3 coding DNA: TGTGCCAGCAGTTTATCGGGGGCGGGCGGGAATCAGCCCCAGCATTTT.

V gene TRBV28 combines with J gene TRBJ2-7; D not certain. V lost 3 bases and J lost 5, with 11 bases in between. Germline V gene sequence: CDR1 MDHEN, CDR2 SYDVKM. The CDR3 totals 13 residues. The CDR3 here is CASSFDSSNEQYF. The CDR3, as DNA: TGTGCCAGCAGTTTCGACTCTTCTAACGAGCAGTACTTC.

This clonotype appeared many times. The chain employs TRBV28 and TRBJ2-1; D not resolved. CDR3 length: 14 amino acids. Germline CDR1 is MDHEN and CDR2 is SYDVKM. V lost 5 bases and J 5 bases, leaving 13 bases between the germline ends. CDR3 residues: CASSPAGLHNEQFF. Written as DNA, the CDR3 is TGTGCCAGCAGTCCCGCCGGCTTACACAATGAGCAGTTCTTC.

This clonotype appeared a few times. This chain links TRBV29-1 with TRBJ1-2; D call uncertain. Germline CDR1 SQVTM, CDR2 ANQGSEA. V was trimmed by 2 bases and J by 5 bases, leaving 9 bases between them. This CDR3 is built from 12 residues. The CDR3 coding sequence is TGCAGCGTTGAACGGAGGATATATGGCTACACCTTC. It is translated as CSVERRIYGYTF.

This clonotype was picked up many times. The chain is built from TRBV12-3 or TRBV12-4 and TRBJ2-1, with 10 bases lining up with TRBD2. CDR3 length: 14 residues. J lost 3 bases, V lost 5 bases, and 1 base had no gene match. The CDR3 DNA reads as TGTGCCAGCAGTGAGCGGGAGGGCTACAATGAGCAGTTCTTC. Residues: CASSEREGYNEQFF.

This clonotype showed up many times. The chain links TRBV6-2 or TRBV6-3 to TRBJ2-7; a weak D match, TRBD2 (5 bases). Germline CDR1 reads MNHEY; CDR2 reads SVGEGT. Trimming removed 5 bases at V and 3 bases at J, with 11 bases between. This CDR3 is 13 amino acids long. CDR3 protein: CASSPRGGYEQYF. CDR3 coding DNA: TGTGCCAGCAGTCCCCGAGGAGGCTACGAGCAGTACTTC.

V and J are TRBV14 and TRBJ2-1, with no clear D. The CDR3 sequence is 13 residues long. The germline V gene has CDR1 SGHDN and CDR2 FVKESK. V lost 4 bases, J lost 6 bases, and 10 bases lay in between. In nucleotides, the CDR3 is TGTGCCAGCAGCCTGATCCAGTTCAATGAGCAGTTCTTC. Its translation is CASSLIQFNEQFF.

This chain uses TRBV29-1 with TRBJ2-7; unclear D gene. In germline, CDR1 is SQVTM, CDR2 ANQGSEA. This CDR3 region has 11 residues. Deletions cut 8 bases from V and 3 bases from J, with 11 bases between. In DNA, the CDR3 is TGCAGCCATACTATGGGCTACGAGCAGTACTTC. This gives the protein CSHTMGYEQYF.

This rearrangement joins TRBV5-1 to TRBJ2-3; the match to TRBD2 covers 7 bases. The germline gives CDR1 SGHRS, CDR2 YFSETQ. The V segment lost 1 base and the J segment 4 bases; nucleotides outside the gene matches: 9. The CDR3 has 16 residues. CDR3 in amino acids: CASSLPILAAPDTQYF. The CDR3 DNA follows: TGCGCCAGCAGCTTGCCTATCCTAGCGGCCCCAGATACGCAGTATTTT.

This clonotype was counted between two and nine times. The rearrangement links TRBV6-1 to TRBJ2-3; 7 nucleotides agree with TRBD2. V lost 6 bases, J lost 2 bases, and 8 bases stayed unmatched. The germline gives CDR1 MNHNS, CDR2 SASEGT. CDR3 length: 15 residues. The CDR3 DNA reads as TGTGCCAGCAGCCACGGGAGCGGGATCACAGATACGCAGTATTTT. It codes for CASSHGSGITDTQYF.

The CDR3 region has the DNA TGTGCCAGCAGTTCCCTTCCGGGACTAGCGGGAGGCAGCTCCTACAATGAGCAGTTCTTC. Amino acids: CASSSLPGLAGGSSYNEQFF. The chain couples TRBV27 to TRBJ2-1; 15 bases map to TRBD2. Per the germline V gene, CDR1 is MNHEY and CDR2 is SMNVEV (reference sequence). The CDR3 is made up of 20 amino acids. With V trimmed by 4 bases and J by 0 bases, 10 bases remained unmatched.

The V and J genes are TRBV7-9 and TRBJ1-2, with 9 bases identical to TRBD1. This CDR3 region has 15 residues. Germline lookup yields CDR1 SEHNR and CDR2 FQNEAQ (reference sequence). V shed 3 bases, J shed 8 bases, and the junction held 10 bases outside the gene matches. This chain's CDR3 is CASSFPWTGDGGYTF. For the CDR3, the DNA is TGTGCCAGCAGCTTCCCATGGACAGGGGATGGCGGCTACACCTTC.

The chain joins TRBV14 to TRBJ2-2; D ambiguous. Germline lookup yields CDR1 SGHDN and CDR2 FVKESK. With 0 bases removed from V and 6 bases from J, the gap between germline ends came to 5 bases. The CDR3 runs 13 residues. The CDR3 spells CASSQEWAGELFF. The CDR3 DNA sequence: TGTGCCAGCAGCCAAGAGTGGGCCGGGGAGCTGTTTTTT.

The V call is TRBV29-1, the J call TRBJ2-3; a weak D match, TRBD1 (6 bases). Germline V gene sequence: CDR1 SQVTM, CDR2 ANQGSEA. Trimming shortened V by 3 bases and J by 11 bases, and 18 bases separated the two germline ends. This CDR3 spans 13 amino acids. The DNA of the CDR3 is TGCAGCGTTGACCGGACAGTGGTTCAGAAGCAGTATTTT. This codes for CSVDRTVVQKQYF.

V and J are TRBV20-1 and TRBJ1-5; 9 bases match TRBD1. J lost 1 base, V lost 6 bases, and 19 bases had no gene match. The CDR3 contains 19 residues. The germline V gene encodes CDR1 DFQATT and CDR2 SNEGSKA (reference sequence). The CDR3 loop reads CSALYSGTGYGRSNQPQHF. The CDR3 DNA reads as TGCAGTGCCCTATACTCCGGGACAGGGTATGGGAGGAGCAATCAGCCCCAGCATTTT.

This clonotype has a count of ten or more. The rearrangement joins TRBV5-1 to TRBJ2-7, with unresolved D. With 4 bases removed from V and 2 bases from J, the gap between germline ends came to 10 bases. Germline V gene data show CDR1 as SGHRS and CDR2 as YFSETQ. This CDR3 is built from 13 residues. The CDR3 coding sequence is TGCGCCAGCAGCGCCCGACCGACCTACGAGCAGTACTTC. It encodes CASSARPTYEQYF.

The chain couples TRBV6-5 to TRBJ2-7; 12 positions match TRBD1. Germline lookup yields CDR1 MNHEY and CDR2 SVGAGI. V lost 2 bases and J lost 2; bases outside the gene matches: 10. The CDR3 length is 18 residues. Here the CDR3 reads CASSYGGQGAAIPYEQYF. CDR3 in DNA: TGTGCCAGCAGTTACGGGGGACAGGGGGCGGCTATCCCCTACGAGCAGTACTTC.

V and J are TRBV4-3 and TRBJ2-4; TRBD2 might be the D (7 bases). The germline V gene encodes CDR1 LGHNA and CDR2 YSLEER. CDR3 length equals 13 residues. The V and J ends lost 1 base and 12 bases respectively, with 13 bases between them. The CDR3 coding sequence is TGCGCCAGCAGCCAAGTAGGGGGGGTTGCTCAGTACTTC. Encoded protein: CASSQVGGVAQYF.

This clonotype was counted between two and nine times. This chain connects TRBV5-1 to TRBJ2-1; D perhaps matches TRBD2 (5 bases). Germline CDR1 and CDR2: SGHRS and YFSETQ. The CDR3 consists of 17 residues. The V end lost 1 base, the J end lost 7 bases, and 21 bases lay between the germline ends. CDR3 bases: TGCGCCAGCAGCTTGAGGGCCTCCGGGCCGAGGGCGAATGAGCAGTTCTTC. It is translated as CASSLRASGPRANEQFF.

J is TRBJ2-1 and V is TRBV28, with TRBD1 as a possible D gene (6 bases). Trimming cost V 5 bases and J 0 bases, with 11 bases left between them. CDR3 length: 15 residues. Germline V CDR1 and CDR2: MDHEN, SYDVKM. CDR3 sequence (DNA): TGTGCCAGCAGTCAAACAGGGCTCTCCTACAATGAGCAGTTCTTC. Amino acids: CASSQTGLSYNEQFF.

This chain joins TRBV30 and TRBJ2-7, with 9 bases matching TRBD1. The CDR3 contains 13 residues. Germline V gene sequence: CDR1 GTSNPN, CDR2 SVGIG (reference sequence). V was clipped by 3 bases and J by 3 bases; unmatched bases: 3. CDR3 region: CAWRGQGIYEQYF. The CDR3 DNA follows: TGTGCCTGGAGGGGACAGGGTATCTACGAGCAGTACTTC.

This clonotype appeared many times. The chain couples TRBV4-2 to TRBJ2-7, with 7 positions matching TRBD2. Germline lookup yields CDR1 LGHNA and CDR2 YNFKEQ. The CDR3 runs to 16 residues. With 3 bases clipped from V and 4 bases from J, the junction kept 12 bases outside the gene matches. The CDR3 is CASSQRTKWGGYEQYF. For the CDR3, the DNA is TGTGCCAGCAGCCAGAGGACTAAATGGGGGGGATACGAGCAGTACTTC.

This clonotype appeared a few times. The chain combines TRBV29-1 with TRBJ2-7; D might be TRBD1 (5 bases). V lost 3 bases and J lost 4, with 13 bases in between. Per germline, CDR1 SQVTM and CDR2 ANQGSEA. The CDR3 contains 13 residues. The CDR3 spells CSVDKGMGYEQYF. The DNA of the CDR3 is TGCAGCGTTGATAAGGGGATGGGGTACGAGCAGTACTTC.